This T cell receptor (beta chain) was obtained from a study of T-cell reconstitution after alpha-beta-depleted transplantation in children (dated by TCRdb to about 2016). Context from the whole study: Using TCR repertoire profiling, the study quantitatively followed how T-cell immune reconstitution unfolded in children after TCRalphabeta/CD19-depleted allogeneic hematopoietic cell transplantation.

The CDR3 spans 15 residues, from the cysteine through the phenylalanine. Only the CDR3 region is kept as DNA, spanning 45 bases read in frame from base 1. V loses 3 bases, J loses 0 bases, and the germline ends lie 12 bases apart. CDR1 and CDR2, looked up from the germline V gene (reference sequence), are DFQATT and SNEGSKA. This sample's treatment or condition label indicates: allogeneic hematopoietic cell transplantation with graft depleted of TCRalphabeta T cells and CD19 B cells. The children who served as transplant recipients had been given grafts of TCRalphabeta/CD19-depleted allogeneic hematopoietic cells. On the study overall, not on this receptor specifically: Over subsequent months, a decline in hyperexpanded clone frequencies was noted, and after one year, T-cell counts and TCRbeta diversity were mostly ascribed to newly produced T cells. The high TCRbeta diversity at day 60 in some patients was ascribed to recipient T cells and intrathymic progenitors that had survived conditioning. The apparently early alphabetaT-cell count recovery about two months after transplant was reportedly dependent on only several hundred rapidly expanded clones derived from non-depleted graft cells.

Library preparation used PCR. Instrument on record: Illumina HiSeq 2500. To normalize quantification of the TCRbeta repertoire, the TCR libraries were built with molecular barcoding that relied on unique molecular identifiers. The raw public reads went through TCRdb reprocessing: fastp at Q25, MiXCR clone calling, in-frame beta chains kept. Identical CDR3 protein sequences are pooled into one entry, listed with their most common genes and DNA. The sample table shows about 580,000 distinct CDR3 sequences, and under 25% are seen once. The leading ten clones occupy roughly 15% of the sample. The sample holds a few counts of this clonotype. Its cognate antigen has yet to be identified. Base qualities are missing; no much larger clone stands one base away.

This chain is built from TRBV20-1 and TRBJ1-3, with the D gene not clear enough to name. The source of this sequence is a boy under three years old who had a stem cell transplant for acute myeloid leukemia, so the T cells may come from the graft donor. Sequencing used PBMCs, mostly from graft donor cells, obtained 360 days after TCRalphabeta/CD19-depleted stem cell transplant. The CDR3 protein: CSARPDTSSGNTIYF. The base sequence is TGCAGTGCTAGGCCTGACACGAGCTCTGGAAACACCATATATTTT.